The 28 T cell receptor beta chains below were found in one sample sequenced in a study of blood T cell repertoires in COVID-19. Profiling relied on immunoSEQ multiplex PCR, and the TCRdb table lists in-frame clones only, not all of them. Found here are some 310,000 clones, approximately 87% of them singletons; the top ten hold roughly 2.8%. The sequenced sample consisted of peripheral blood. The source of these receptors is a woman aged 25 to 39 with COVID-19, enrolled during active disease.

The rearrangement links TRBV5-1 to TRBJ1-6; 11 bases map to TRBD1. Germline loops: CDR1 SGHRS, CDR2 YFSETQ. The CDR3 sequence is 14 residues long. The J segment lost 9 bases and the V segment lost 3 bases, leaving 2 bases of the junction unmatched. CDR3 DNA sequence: TGCGCCAGCAGCTGGGACAGGGGGAGTTCACCCCTCCACTTT. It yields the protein CASSWDRGSSPLHF.

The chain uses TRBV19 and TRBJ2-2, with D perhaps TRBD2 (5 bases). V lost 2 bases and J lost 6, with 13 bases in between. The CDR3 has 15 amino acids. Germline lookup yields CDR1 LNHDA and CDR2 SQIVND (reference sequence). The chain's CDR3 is CASSIPGLGAGELFF. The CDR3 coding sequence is TGTGCCAGTAGTATACCCGGGCTCGGGGCCGGGGAGCTGTTTTTT.

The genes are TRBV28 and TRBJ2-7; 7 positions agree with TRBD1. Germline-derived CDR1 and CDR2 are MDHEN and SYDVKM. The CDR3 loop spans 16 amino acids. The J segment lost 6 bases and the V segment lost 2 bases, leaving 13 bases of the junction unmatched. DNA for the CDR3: TGTGCCAGCAGTTTAGGGGACAGAATTTATCCGGGCGAGCAGTACTTC. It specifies CASSLGDRIYPGEQYF.

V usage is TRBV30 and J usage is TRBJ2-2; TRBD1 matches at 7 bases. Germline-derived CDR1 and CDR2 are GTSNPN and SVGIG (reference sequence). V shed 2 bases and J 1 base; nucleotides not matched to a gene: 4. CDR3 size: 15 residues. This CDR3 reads CAWSPWTGNTGELFF. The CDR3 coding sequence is TGTGCCTGGAGTCCTTGGACAGGGAACACCGGGGAGCTGTTTTTT. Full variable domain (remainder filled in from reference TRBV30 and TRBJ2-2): SQTIHQWPATLVQPVGSPLSLECTVEGTSNPNLYWYRQAAGRGLQLLFYSVGIGQISSEVPQNLSASRPQDRQFILSSKKLLLSDSGFYLCAWSPWTGNTGELFFGEGSRLTVL.

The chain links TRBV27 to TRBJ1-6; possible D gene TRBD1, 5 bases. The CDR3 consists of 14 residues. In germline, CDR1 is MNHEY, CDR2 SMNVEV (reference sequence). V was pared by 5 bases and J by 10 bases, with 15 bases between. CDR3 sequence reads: CASSQGRIGSPLHF. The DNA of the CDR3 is TGTGCCAGCAGTCAGGGCAGGATCGGATCACCCCTCCACTTT.

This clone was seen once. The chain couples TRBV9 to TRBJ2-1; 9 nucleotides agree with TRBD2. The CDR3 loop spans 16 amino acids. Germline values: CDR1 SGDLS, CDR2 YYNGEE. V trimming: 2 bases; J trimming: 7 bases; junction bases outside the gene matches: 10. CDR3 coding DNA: TGTGCCAGCAGCGTCGACGGGGTAGCGGGAGAAAATGAGCAGTTCTTC. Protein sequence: CASSVDGVAGENEQFF.

This CDR3 reads CTSSQDWCCAYNEQFF. The CDR3 nucleotides are TGCACCAGCAGCCAAGATTGGTGTTGCGCTTACAATGAGCAGTTCTTC. This chain joins TRBV1 and TRBJ2-1; TRBD2 is the table's D call, not checked against the DNA. TRBV1 is classified as a pseudogene. This CDR3 spans 16 amino acids.

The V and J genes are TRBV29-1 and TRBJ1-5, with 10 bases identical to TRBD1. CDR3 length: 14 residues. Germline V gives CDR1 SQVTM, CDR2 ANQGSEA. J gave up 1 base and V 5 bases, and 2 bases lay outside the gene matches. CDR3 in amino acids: CSVWTGGSNQPQHF. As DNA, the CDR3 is TGCAGCGTTTGGACAGGGGGAAGCAATCAGCCCCAGCATTTT. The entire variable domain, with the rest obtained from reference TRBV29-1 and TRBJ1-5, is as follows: SAVISQKPSRDICQRGTSLTIQCQVDSQVTMMFWYRQQPGQSLTLIATANQGSEATYESGFVIDKFPISRPNLTFSTLTVSNMSPEDSSIYLCSVWTGGSNQPQHFGDGTRLSIL.

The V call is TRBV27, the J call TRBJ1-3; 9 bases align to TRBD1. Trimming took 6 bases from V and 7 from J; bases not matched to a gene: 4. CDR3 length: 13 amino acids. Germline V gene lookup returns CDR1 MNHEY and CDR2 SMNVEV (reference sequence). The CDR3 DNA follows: TGTGCCAGCAGCCCGACAGGGGGGAACACCATATATTTT. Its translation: CASSPTGGNTIYF.

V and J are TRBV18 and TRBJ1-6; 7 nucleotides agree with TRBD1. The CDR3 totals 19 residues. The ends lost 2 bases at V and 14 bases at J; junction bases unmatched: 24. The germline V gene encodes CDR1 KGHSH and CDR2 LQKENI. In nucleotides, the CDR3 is TGTGCCAGCTCACCAGTCCGAGCGGACAGGCTGGGCCCCTTTGGATCCCTCCACTTT. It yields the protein CASSPVRADRLGPFGSLHF.

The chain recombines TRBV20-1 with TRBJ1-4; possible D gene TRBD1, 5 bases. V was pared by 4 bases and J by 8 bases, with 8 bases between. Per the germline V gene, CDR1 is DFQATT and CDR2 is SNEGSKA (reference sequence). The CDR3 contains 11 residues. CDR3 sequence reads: CSAIQGEKLFF. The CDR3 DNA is TGCAGTGCTATTCAGGGAGAAAAACTGTTTTTT.

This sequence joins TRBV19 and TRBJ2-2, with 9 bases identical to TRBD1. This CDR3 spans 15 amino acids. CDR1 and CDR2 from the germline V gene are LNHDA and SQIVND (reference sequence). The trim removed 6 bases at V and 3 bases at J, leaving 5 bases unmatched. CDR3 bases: TGTGCCAGTAGACAGGGGGCGCGGGACACCGGGGAGCTGTTTTTT. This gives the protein CASRQGARDTGELFF.

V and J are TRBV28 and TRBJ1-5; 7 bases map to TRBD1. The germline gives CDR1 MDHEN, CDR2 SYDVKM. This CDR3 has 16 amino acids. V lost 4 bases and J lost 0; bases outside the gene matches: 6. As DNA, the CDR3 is TGTGCCAGCAGTTCCCGACAGGGTCTTAGCAATCAGCCCCAGCATTTT. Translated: CASSSRQGLSNQPQHF.

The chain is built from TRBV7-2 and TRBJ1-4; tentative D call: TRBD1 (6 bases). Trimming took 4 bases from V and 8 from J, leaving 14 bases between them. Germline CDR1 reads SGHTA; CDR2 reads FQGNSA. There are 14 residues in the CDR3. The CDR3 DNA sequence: TGTGCCAGCAGCTCGGGGACACGGTCAGAAAAACTGTTTTTT. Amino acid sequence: CASSSGTRSEKLFF.

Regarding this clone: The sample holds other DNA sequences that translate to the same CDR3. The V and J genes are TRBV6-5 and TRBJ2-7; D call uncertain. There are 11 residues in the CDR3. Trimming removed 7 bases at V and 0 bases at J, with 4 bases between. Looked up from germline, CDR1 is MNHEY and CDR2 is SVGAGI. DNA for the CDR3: TGTGCCAGCACGAGCTCCTACGAGCAGTACTTC. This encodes CASTSSYEQYF.

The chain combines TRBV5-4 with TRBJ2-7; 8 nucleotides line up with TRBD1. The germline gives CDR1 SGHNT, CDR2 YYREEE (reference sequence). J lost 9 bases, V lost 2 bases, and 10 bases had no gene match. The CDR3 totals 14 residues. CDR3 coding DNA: TGTGCCAGCAGCTTTATTGGACAGGGCCAGGCGCAGTACTTC. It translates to CASSFIGQGQAQYF.

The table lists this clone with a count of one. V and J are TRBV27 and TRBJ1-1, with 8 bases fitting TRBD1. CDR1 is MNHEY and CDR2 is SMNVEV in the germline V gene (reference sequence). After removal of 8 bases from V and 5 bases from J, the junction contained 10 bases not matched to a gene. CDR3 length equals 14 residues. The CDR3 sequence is CASGLGQDWTEAFF. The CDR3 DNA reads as TGTGCCAGCGGGTTGGGACAGGATTGGACTGAAGCTTTCTTT.

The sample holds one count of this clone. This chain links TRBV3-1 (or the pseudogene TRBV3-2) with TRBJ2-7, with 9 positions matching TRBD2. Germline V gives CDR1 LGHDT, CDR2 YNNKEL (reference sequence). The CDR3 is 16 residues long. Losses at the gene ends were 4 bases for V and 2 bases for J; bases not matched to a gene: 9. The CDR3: CASSRKTSGETYEQYF. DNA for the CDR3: TGTGCCAGCAGCCGGAAGACTAGCGGAGAAACCTACGAGCAGTACTTC.

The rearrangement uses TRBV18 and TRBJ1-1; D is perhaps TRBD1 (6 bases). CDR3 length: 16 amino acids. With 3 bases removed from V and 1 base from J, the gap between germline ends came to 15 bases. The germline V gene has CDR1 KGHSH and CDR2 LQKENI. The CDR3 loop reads CASSPFETQGNTEAFF. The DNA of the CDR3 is TGTGCCAGCTCACCTTTTGAAACACAGGGGAACACTGAAGCTTTCTTT.

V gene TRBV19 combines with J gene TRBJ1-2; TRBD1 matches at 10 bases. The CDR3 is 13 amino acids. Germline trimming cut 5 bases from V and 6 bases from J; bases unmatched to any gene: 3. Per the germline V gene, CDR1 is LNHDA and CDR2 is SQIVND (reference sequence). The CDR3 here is CASSPGTGDGYTF. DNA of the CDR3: TGTGCCAGTAGTCCCGGGACAGGGGATGGCTACACCTTC.

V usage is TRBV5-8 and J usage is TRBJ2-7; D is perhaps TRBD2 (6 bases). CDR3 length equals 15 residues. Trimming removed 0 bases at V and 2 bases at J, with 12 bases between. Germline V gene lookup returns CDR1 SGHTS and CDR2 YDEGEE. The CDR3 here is CASSLAPGATYEQYF. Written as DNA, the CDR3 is TGTGCCAGCAGCTTGGCCCCGGGAGCTACCTACGAGCAGTACTTC.

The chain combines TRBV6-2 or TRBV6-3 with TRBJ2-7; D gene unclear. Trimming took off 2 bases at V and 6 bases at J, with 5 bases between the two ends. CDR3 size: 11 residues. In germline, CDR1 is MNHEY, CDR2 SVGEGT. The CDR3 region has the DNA TGTGCCAGCAGTTACGGCCCCGAGCAGTACTTC. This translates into CASSYGPEQYF.

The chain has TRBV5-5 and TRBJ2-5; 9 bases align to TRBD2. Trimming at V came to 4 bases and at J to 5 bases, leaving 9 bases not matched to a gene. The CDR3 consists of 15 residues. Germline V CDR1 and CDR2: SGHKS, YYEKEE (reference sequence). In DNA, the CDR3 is TGTGCCAGCAGCAAGACTAGCGGACCCTGGGAGACCCAGTACTTC. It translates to CASSKTSGPWETQYF. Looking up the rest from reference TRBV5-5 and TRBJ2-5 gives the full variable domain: DAGVTQSPTHLIKTRGQQVTLRCSPISGHKSVSWYQQVLGQGPQFIFQYYEKEERGRGNFPDRFSARQFPNYSSELNVNALLLGDSALYLCASSKTSGPWETQYFGPGTRLLVL.

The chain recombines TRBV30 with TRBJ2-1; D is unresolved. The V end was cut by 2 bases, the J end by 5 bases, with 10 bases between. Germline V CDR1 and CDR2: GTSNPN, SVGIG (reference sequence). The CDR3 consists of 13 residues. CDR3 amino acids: CAWSIWLNNEQFF. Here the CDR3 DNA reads TGTGCCTGGAGTATCTGGCTCAACAATGAGCAGTTCTTC.

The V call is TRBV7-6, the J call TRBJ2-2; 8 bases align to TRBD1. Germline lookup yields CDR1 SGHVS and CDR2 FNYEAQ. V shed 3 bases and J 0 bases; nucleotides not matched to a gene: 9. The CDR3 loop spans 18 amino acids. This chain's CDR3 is CASSFRWTGKTNTGELFF. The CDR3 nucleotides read TGTGCCAGCAGCTTTCGATGGACAGGGAAGACGAACACCGGGGAGCTGTTTTTT. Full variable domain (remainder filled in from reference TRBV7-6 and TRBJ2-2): GAGVSQSPRYKVTKRGQDVALRCDPISGHVSLYWYRQALGQGPEFLTYFNYEAQQDKSGLPNDRFSAERPEGSISTLTIQRTEQRDSAMYRCASSFRWTGKTNTGELFFGEGSRLTVL.

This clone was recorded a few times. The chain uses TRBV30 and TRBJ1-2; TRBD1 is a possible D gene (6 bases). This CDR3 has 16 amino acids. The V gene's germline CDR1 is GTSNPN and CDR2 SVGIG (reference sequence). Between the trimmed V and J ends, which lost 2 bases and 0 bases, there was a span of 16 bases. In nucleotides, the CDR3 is TGTGCCTGGAGTCCTGCCGGGACAATTGCTAACTATGGCTACACCTTC. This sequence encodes CAWSPAGTIANYGYTF.

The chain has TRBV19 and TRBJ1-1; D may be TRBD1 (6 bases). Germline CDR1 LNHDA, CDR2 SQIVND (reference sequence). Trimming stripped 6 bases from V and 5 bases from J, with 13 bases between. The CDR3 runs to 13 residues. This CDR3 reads CASSHRQGTEAFF. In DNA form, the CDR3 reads TGTGCCAGTAGCCACCGCCAGGGGACTGAAGCTTTCTTT.

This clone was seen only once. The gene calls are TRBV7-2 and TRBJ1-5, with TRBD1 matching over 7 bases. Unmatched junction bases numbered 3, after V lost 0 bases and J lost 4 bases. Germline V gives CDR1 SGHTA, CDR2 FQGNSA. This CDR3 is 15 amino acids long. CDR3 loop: CASSLATGINQPQHF. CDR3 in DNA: TGTGCCAGCAGCTTAGCGACAGGGATTAATCAGCCCCAGCATTTT. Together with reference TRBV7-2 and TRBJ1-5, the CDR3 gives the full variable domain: GAGVSQSPSNKVTEKGKDVELRCDPISGHTALYWYRQSLGQGLEFLIYFQGNSAPDKSGLPSDRFSAERTGGSVSTLTIQRTQQEDSAVYLCASSLATGINQPQHFGDGTRLSIL.